These 20 T cell receptor beta chains share one sample of origin, sequenced in a study of blood T cell repertoires in COVID-19. The repertoire was sequenced with immunoSEQ multiplex PCR; TCRdb's copy has only in-frame clones and lacks some. This repertoire shows about 51,000 clones, 75% to 90% found once; its top ten account for around 1.4%. Input material: peripheral blood. The receptor source for this set is a man aged 55 to 70 with acute or convalescent COVID-19.

In this sample, this clone turned up a few times. The chain links TRBV7-9 to TRBJ2-2; TRBD1 matches at 7 bases. The CDR3 extends over 17 amino acids. The V gene end was trimmed by 5 bases and the J gene end by 6 bases; junction bases not matched to a gene: 15. In germline, CDR1 is SEHNR, CDR2 FQNEAQ (reference sequence). The DNA of the CDR3 is TGTGCCAGCAGCCCCATCAAGGGGGCGCGGAAGGCCGGGGAGCTGTTTTTT. Translating gives CASSPIKGARKAGELFF.

This rearrangement joins TRBV7-2 to TRBJ2-5, with D possibly matching TRBD1 (6 bases). With 3 bases removed from V and 0 bases from J, the gap between germline ends came to 8 bases. The CDR3 runs 14 residues. Germline V CDR1 and CDR2: SGHTA, FQGNSA. CDR3 nucleotide sequence: TGTGCCAGCAGCTTCGACAGGTACCAAGAGACCCAGTACTTC. Translation: CASSFDRYQETQYF. Complete variable domain (other parts from reference TRBV7-2 and TRBJ2-5): GAGVSQSPSNKVTEKGKDVELRCDPISGHTALYWYRQSLGQGLEFLIYFQGNSAPDKSGLPSDRFSAERTGGSVSTLTIQRTQQEDSAVYLCASSFDRYQETQYFGPGTRLLVL.

This chain connects TRBV6-5 to TRBJ2-5; 8 bases align to TRBD2. The germline CDR1 and CDR2 sequences are MNHEY and SVGAGI. The J segment lost 5 bases and the V segment lost 6 bases, leaving 11 bases of the junction unmatched. CDR3 length: 15 residues. The CDR3 sequence is CASRKIGGAVETQYF. In DNA, the CDR3 is TGTGCCAGCAGGAAGATCGGGGGGGCCGTGGAGACCCAGTACTTC.

The rearrangement links TRBV27 to TRBJ2-3; no clear D gene. CDR3 length: 11 residues. Germline V gives CDR1 MNHEY, CDR2 SMNVEV (reference sequence). The V and J ends lost 7 bases and 7 bases respectively, with 9 bases between them. CDR3 protein: CASIDGYTQYF. For the CDR3, the DNA is TGTGCCAGCATAGATGGTTATACGCAGTATTTT.

This chain links TRBV19 with TRBJ1-6; D unclear. Per the germline V gene, CDR1 is LNHDA and CDR2 is SQIVND (reference sequence). The ends were cut back, 3 bases at V and 15 bases at J, with 15 bases in the middle. The CDR3 runs 13 residues. Written as DNA, the CDR3 is TGTGCCAGTAGTATCGGGCTTAAGGGAGACCTCCACTTT. Residues: CASSIGLKGDLHF.

The chain links TRBV6-4 to TRBJ2-6; possibly TRBD1 for D (6 bases). CDR1 is MRHNA and CDR2 is SNTAGT in the germline V gene. This CDR3 has 15 amino acids. V shed 8 bases and J shed 0 bases, with 11 bases lying between them. CDR3 in DNA: TGTGCCAGCCGACAGGACCCCTCTGGGGCCAACGTCCTGACTTTC. Translating gives CASRQDPSGANVLTF.

V and J are TRBV6-4 and TRBJ2-5, with D possibly being TRBD2 (6 bases). The V gene's germline CDR1 is MRHNA and CDR2 SNTAGT. The CDR3 runs to 12 residues. V lost 6 bases and J lost 5, with 10 bases in between. The CDR3 region is CASRGGLETQYF. The CDR3 coding sequence is TGTGCCAGCAGGGGGGGTCTGGAGACCCAGTACTTC.

This chain uses TRBV9 with TRBJ1-4, with 9 nucleotides matching TRBD1. This CDR3 is 17 amino acids long. Germline V CDR1 and CDR2: SGDLS, YYNGEE. The trim removed 3 bases at V and 7 bases at J, leaving 13 bases unmatched. Here the CDR3 reads CASSEGTGTSISEKLFF. The DNA of the CDR3 is TGTGCCAGCAGCGAGGGGACAGGGACATCTATTAGTGAAAAACTGTTTTTT.

V and J are TRBV10-1 and TRBJ2-2, with TRBD2 matching 8 bases. Germline assignment: CDR1 WNHNN and CDR2 SYGVQD (reference sequence). With V trimmed by 5 bases and J by 4 bases, 6 bases remained unmatched. The CDR3 loop spans 15 amino acids. The CDR3 sequence is CASSPGLGGTGELFF. The CDR3, as DNA: TGCGCCAGCAGTCCGGGACTAGGTGGCACCGGGGAGCTGTTTTTT.

V and J are TRBV27 and TRBJ1-5, with D uncertain. The ends were cut back, 1 base at V and 2 bases at J, with 12 bases in the middle. The CDR3 has 16 residues. The germline CDR1 and CDR2 sequences are MNHEY and SMNVEV (reference sequence). The CDR3 DNA reads as TGTGCCAGCAGTTTATTCTGGGGAGGAGGCAATCAGCCCCAGCATTTT. Its protein is CASSLFWGGGNQPQHF.

J is TRBJ2-7 and V is TRBV4-2, with 7 bases matching TRBD1. This CDR3 is built from 15 residues. Losses at the gene ends were 1 base for V and 3 bases for J; bases not matched to a gene: 6. CDR1 is LGHNA and CDR2 is YNFKEQ in the germline V gene. The CDR3 sequence is CASSQGTGAYYEQYF. DNA for the CDR3: TGTGCCAGCAGCCAAGGGACAGGAGCCTACTACGAGCAGTACTTC.

The V call is TRBV6-5, the J call TRBJ1-5; D is perhaps TRBD1 (5 bases). The length of the CDR3 is 14 residues. The ends were cut back, 6 bases at V and 3 bases at J, with 12 bases in the middle. Germline values: CDR1 MNHEY, CDR2 SVGAGI. The CDR3: CASSAGTINQPQHF. The CDR3 coding sequence is TGTGCCAGCAGCGCCGGGACTATCAATCAGCCCCAGCATTTT.

The chain uses TRBV7-2 and TRBJ2-5; D remains ambiguous. The germline V and J ends were trimmed by 1 base and 5 bases, with 8 bases remaining between them. CDR1 is SGHTA, CDR2 FQGNSA, per germline. The CDR3 is made up of 13 amino acids. For the CDR3, the DNA is TGTGCCAGCAGCTTAGGTTTGAGGGAGACCCAGTACTTC. It translates to CASSLGLRETQYF. Together with reference TRBV7-2 and TRBJ2-5, the CDR3 gives the full variable domain: GAGVSQSPSNKVTEKGKDVELRCDPISGHTALYWYRQSLGQGLEFLIYFQGNSAPDKSGLPSDRFSAERTGGSVSTLTIQRTQQEDSAVYLCASSLGLRETQYFGPGTRLLVL.

V and J are TRBV6-5 and TRBJ1-4, with 8 bases fitting TRBD1. J lost 7 bases, V lost 2 bases, and 6 bases had no gene match. The CDR3 contains 15 residues. Germline V gives CDR1 MNHEY, CDR2 SVGAGI. Here the CDR3 DNA reads TGTGCCAGCAGTTACCAGACAGGGGAAGGTGAAAAACTGTTTTTT. Translating it yields CASSYQTGEGEKLFF.

The rearrangement joins TRBV4-2 to TRBJ2-4; 11 bases are shared with TRBD2. J was trimmed by 0 bases and V by 0 bases; bases with no gene match: 10. Germline V gene lookup returns CDR1 LGHNA and CDR2 YNFKEQ. There are 20 residues in the CDR3. Here the CDR3 reads CASSQELAGASTVAKNIQYF. CDR3 in DNA: TGTGCCAGCAGCCAAGAACTAGCGGGGGCCTCTACCGTAGCCAAAAACATTCAGTACTTC.

The rearrangement links TRBV3-1 (or the pseudogene TRBV3-2) to TRBJ1-2; a possible D gene is TRBD1 (6 bases). Germline V gives CDR1 LGHDT, CDR2 YNNKEL (reference sequence). The length of the CDR3 is 14 residues. V lost 5 bases to trimming and J lost 5 bases, with 15 bases between them. The CDR3: CASSVPGQRYGYTF. The CDR3 nucleotides read TGTGCCAGCAGCGTACCTGGACAGCGATATGGCTACACCTTC.

The J gene is TRBJ2-5, the V gene TRBV3-1 (or the pseudogene TRBV3-2); perhaps TRBD2 as D (7 bases). The germline V and J ends were trimmed by 5 bases and 5 bases, with 21 bases remaining between them. The CDR3 contains 16 residues. Germline assignment: CDR1 LGHDT and CDR2 YNNKEL (reference sequence). The CDR3 bases are TGTGCCAGCAGCACTACGTTTGGGGGGGCGCGGGAGACCCAGTACTTC. This sequence encodes CASSTTFGGARETQYF.

A single count supports this clone. The V and J genes are TRBV2 and TRBJ1-1; D ambiguous. The CDR3 has 13 residues. The germline V gene encodes CDR1 SNHLY and CDR2 FYNNEI. Trimming stripped 7 bases from V and 1 base from J, with 10 bases between. CDR3 sequence: CASKGEANTEAFF. CDR3 bases: TGTGCCAGCAAGGGAGAGGCGAACACTGAAGCTTTCTTT. The full variable domain, with the rest looked up from reference TRBV2 and TRBJ1-1, is EPEVTQTPSHQVTQMGQEVILRCVPISNHLYFYWYRQILGQKVEFLVSFYNNEISEKSEIFDDQFSVERPDGSNFTLKIRSTKLEDSAMYFCASKGEANTEAFFGQGTRLTVV.

The chain joins TRBV10-3 to TRBJ1-1; 7 bases fit TRBD1. The CDR3 consists of 15 residues. Germline V gene sequence: CDR1 ENHRY, CDR2 SYGVKD. J was trimmed by 0 bases and V by 6 bases; bases with no gene match: 7. CDR3 coding DNA: TGTGCCATCAGCGGATCCGGGACAGTGAACACTGAAGCTTTCTTT. This translates into CAISGSGTVNTEAFF.

The rearrangement links TRBV6-5 to TRBJ2-7, with D perhaps matching TRBD1 (6 bases). V shed 0 bases and J shed 6 bases, with 6 bases lying between them. Germline V gives CDR1 MNHEY, CDR2 SVGAGI. The CDR3 is made up of 12 amino acids. CDR3: CASSYSGGEQYF. For the CDR3, the DNA is TGTGCCAGCAGTTACTCAGGGGGCGAGCAGTACTTC.